This T cell receptor beta chain was obtained from a study of radiotherapy plus CTLA-4 blockade in lung cancer. Sequencing used immunoSEQ multiplex PCR; TCRdb keeps in-frame clones, though not all of them. The table shows 75,000 to 80,000 clones, with approximately 86% occurring only once. There are 15 residues in the CDR3. The ends were cut back, 6 bases at V and 0 bases at J, with 9 bases in the middle. Germline values: CDR1 MDHEN, CDR2 SYDVKM. The chain carries TRBV28 and TRBJ1-6; a possible D gene is TRBD1 (5 bases). The sequences come from peripheral blood, collected from a patient treated with radiotherapy plus ipilimumab. The receptor comes from a human donor with non-small cell lung cancer who had stable disease on radiotherapy plus ipilimumab. Here the CDR3 DNA reads TGTGCCAGCAGCCCCGGGGGCTCCTATAATTCACCCCTCCACTTT. This translates into CASSPGGSYNSPLHF.